Listed below are T cell receptor beta chains from one sample, sequenced in a study of early T cells in non-severe SARS-CoV-2 infection. TCRdb recomputed calls from the 5' RACE reads with MiXCR, one row per CDR3 protein. In the table there are roughly 70,000 distinct CDR3 sequences, over 10% of which are singletons. Specimen: whole blood. The receptors derive from an adult who was a healthcare worker with PCR-confirmed SARS-CoV-2 infection or an uninfected control (not recorded which). CDR3s leave out the opening cysteine and the closing phenylalanine or tryptophan.

V	J	CDR3
TRBV27	TRBJ2-5	ASSLKYSHQETQY
TRBV19	TRBJ2-5	ASSMIPLQVSPETQY
TRBV5-6	TRBJ2-2	ASSLFATGELF
TRBV20-1	TRBJ2-1	SARTSGRSNEQF
TRBV2	TRBJ1-2	ASSEVGRSYGYT
TRBV5-5	TRBJ1-4	ASSFGGGTNEKLF
TRBV7-8	TRBJ1-5	ASSGLQGTGNQPQH
TRBV7-2	TRBJ1-1	ASSTKLGGFTEAF
TRBV28	TRBJ2-7	ASSLSVFNTGGFYEQY
TRBV9	TRBJ2-1	ASSVGSGRTYNEQF
TRBV20-1	TRBJ1-5	SAISQGGYSNQPQH
TRBV7-9	TRBJ2-1	ASSFRGGSTYNEQF
TRBV15	TRBJ2-3	ATSREVQSTDTQY
TRBV27	TRBJ2-7	ASSVRTSGRAVYEQY
TRBV29-1	TRBJ2-1	SALTSIATNEQF
TRBV29-1	TRBJ2-2	SAGTGSGELF
TRBV28	TRBJ1-1	ASSPDRAWNYGTEAF
TRBV19	TRBJ1-5	ASSSQGLNNQPQH
TRBV9	TRBJ2-1	ASSVRTESSYNEQF
TRBV15	TRBJ2-4	ATSYRDRLAKNIQY
TRBV2	TRBJ2-5	ASDRKQETQY
TRBV9	TRBJ2-7	ASSVAVDPYEQY